A single T cell receptor (beta chain) is shown here with its context. Its antigen is unknown. These data come from a study of response to subunit inactivated influenza vaccine. TCRdb called the RT-PCR reads again in MiXCR, with one record for every CDR3 protein. The sample carries about 500,000 distinct CDR3 sequences, 16% recorded once. Study observations and caveats: The authors put forward the suggestion that each seasonal influenza vaccination may bring in only a limited number of new T cells.

Germline CDR1 and CDR2: SGDLS and YYNGEE. Trimming left V 7 bases short and J 5 bases short, with 16 bases between. This CDR3 spans 14 amino acids. This TCR derives from a man between 50 and 75 years old who received an inactivated influenza vaccine. The material was CD4+ T cells sorted from PBMCs, obtained 23 to 25 months after vaccination. V gene TRBV9 combines with J gene TRBJ2-1; D possibly corresponds to TRBD2 (6 bases). The CDR3 DNA sequence: TGTGCCAGCGGAGTCGGGAGCGGAAACAATGAGCAGTTCTTC. Translating it yields CASGVGSGNNEQFF.